This TCR beta chain derives from a study of shared clonotypes between healthy human individuals. The study, taken as a whole, reports: Having only a few donors restricted how much genetic and exposure-history diversity was captured. Sampling covered nothing but blood. Tissue TCR repertoires likely differ from those found in blood. Large depth notwithstanding, sorted-subset sequencing proved incomplete by rarefaction.

This CDR3 contains 16 residues. V was pared by 4 bases and J by 5 bases, with 21 bases between. From germline, CDR1 is SGHVS and CDR2 FQNEAQ. Across several immunoSEQ plates, the genomic DNA of each subset was split evenly. TCRdb keeps only in-frame clones here, not all; method: immunoSEQ multiplex PCR. The data hold over a million clones, with roughly 96% observed a single time. On this clone: Its antigen remains unidentified.

The genes are TRBV7-8 and TRBJ2-7, with D uncertain. The sequence came from a young man in good health. The sample consisted of naive CD4+ T cells sorted from blood. Documented subset: CD45RA+ positively selected. The CDR3 region is CASSSRGGLDPHEQYF. CDR3 coding DNA: TGTGCCAGCAGCTCCAGAGGCGGTCTGGATCCTCACGAGCAGTACTTC.